This T cell receptor beta chain was observed in a study of blood T cell repertoires in COVID-19. As for the study in general: COVID-19 samples from acute and convalescent phases originated in the United States, Italy and Spain. T cells, B-cell-depleted T cells, or PBMCs supplied cDNA or gDNA.

In the study's own analysis: Cell counts per sample came from amplifying reference gene primers. The method was immunoSEQ multiplex PCR; TCRdb's version includes in-frame clones alone and lacks a portion of them. The V and J calls and the clone size are those of that table, but D and trimming were determined from the DNA. The data contain about 120,000 clones, 74% of them singletons. The V gene's germline CDR1 is LNHDA and CDR2 SQIVND (reference sequence). This CDR3 has 16 amino acids. The ends were cut back, 6 bases at V and 1 base at J, with 16 bases in the middle. The chain combines TRBV19 with TRBJ1-5, with D perhaps TRBD1 (5 bases). This sequence originates from a man aged 60 to 69 with acute or convalescent COVID-19. The source material was peripheral blood. CDR3 nucleotides: TGTGCCAGTAGACGACAGCTGTCTATCAGCAATCAGCCCCAGCATTTT. Translated: CASRRQLSISNQPQHF.